Listed below are T cell receptor beta chains from one sample, sequenced in a study of control samples from healthy donors and cancer patients. The repertoire was sequenced with immunoSEQ multiplex PCR; TCRdb's copy has only in-frame clones and lacks some. Altogether 150,000 to 200,000 clones are present, 91% being singletons, with the ten largest covering 1.5%. Input material: blood. The receptors derive from a woman aged 25 to 39 in good health. Each CDR3 is given with its conserved first and last residue. Fields, in order: CDR3 length, clone size, D gene, V gene, J gene, CDR3 protein, CDR3 DNA. D genes are given only for firm matches. Part of the rows lack a size; the others show once, few, many or a class for expanded clones.

len: 13; abundance: -; d_gene: -; v_gene: TRBV7-3; j_gene: TRBJ2-2; CDR3aa: CASSLTATGELFF; CDR3nt: TGTGCCAGCAGCTTAACAGCAACCGGGGAGCTGTTTTTT
len: 15; abundance: once; d_gene: TRBD2; v_gene: TRBV28; j_gene: TRBJ2-1; CDR3aa: CASRELAGGYNEQFF; CDR3nt: TGTGCCAGCAGGGAATTGGCGGGGGGCTACAATGAGCAGTTCTTC
len: 12; abundance: -; d_gene: TRBD2; v_gene: TRBV9; j_gene: TRBJ2-5; CDR3aa: CARGLAEETQYF; CDR3nt: TGTGCCAGGGGACTAGCGGAAGAGACCCAGTACTTC
len: 15; abundance: -; d_gene: -; v_gene: TRBV3-1/TRBV3-2; j_gene: TRBJ2-5; CDR3aa: CASSQELPAGETQYF; CDR3nt: TGTGCCAGCAGCCAAGAATTGCCGGCAGGGGAGACCCAGTACTTC
len: 13; abundance: once; d_gene: -; v_gene: TRBV6-2/TRBV6-3; j_gene: TRBJ1-1; CDR3aa: CASSYAKNTEAFF; CDR3nt: TGTGCCAGCAGTTACGCCAAGAACACTGAAGCTTTCTTT
len: 13; abundance: -; d_gene: TRBD1; v_gene: TRBV27; j_gene: TRBJ1-2; CDR3aa: CASSRQGRGGYTF; CDR3nt: TGTGCCAGCAGTCGACAGGGTCGTGGTGGCTACACCTTC
len: 16; abundance: -; d_gene: TRBD2; v_gene: TRBV5-1; j_gene: TRBJ2-3; CDR3aa: CASSLVSGGASDTQYF; CDR3nt: TGCGCCAGCAGCTTGGTGAGCGGGGGGGCCTCAGATACGCAGTATTTT
len: 13; abundance: -; d_gene: -; v_gene: TRBV7-2; j_gene: TRBJ1-5; CDR3aa: CASSTGSRQPQHF; CDR3nt: TGTGCCAGCAGTACAGGGTCTCGTCAGCCCCAGCATTTT
len: 14; abundance: once; d_gene: TRBD1; v_gene: TRBV6-1; j_gene: TRBJ2-7; CDR3aa: CASSDGTVSYEQYF; CDR3nt: TGTGCCAGCAGTGACGGGACAGTCTCCTACGAGCAGTACTTC
len: 16; abundance: -; d_gene: -; v_gene: TRBV19; j_gene: TRBJ2-1; CDR3aa: CASSIDRLLAYNEQFF; CDR3nt: TGTGCCAGTAGTATAGATCGTTTACTAGCCTACAATGAGCAGTTCTTC
len: 16; abundance: -; d_gene: TRBD2; v_gene: TRBV4-3; j_gene: TRBJ2-2; CDR3aa: CASSQLAGGVTGELFF; CDR3nt: TGCGCCAGCAGCCAACTAGCGGGAGGAGTCACCGGGGAGCTGTTTTTT
len: 13; abundance: -; d_gene: TRBD2; v_gene: TRBV19; j_gene: TRBJ2-7; CDR3aa: CASSMTSGYEQYF; CDR3nt: TGTGCCAGTAGTATGACTAGCGGGTACGAGCAGTACTTC
len: 13; abundance: -; d_gene: -; v_gene: TRBV28; j_gene: TRBJ1-5; CDR3aa: CASSLQGYQPQHF; CDR3nt: TGTGCCAGCAGTTTACAGGGGTATCAGCCCCAGCATTTT
len: 15; abundance: -; d_gene: TRBD1; v_gene: TRBV7-9; j_gene: TRBJ2-1; CDR3aa: CASSLEGTGWHEQFF; CDR3nt: TGTGCCAGCAGCTTAGAAGGGACAGGGTGGCATGAGCAGTTCTTC
len: 13; abundance: once; d_gene: -; v_gene: TRBV6-5; j_gene: TRBJ2-2; CDR3aa: CASSYSETGELFF; CDR3nt: TGTGCCAGCAGTTACTCCGAGACCGGGGAGCTGTTTTTT
len: 13; abundance: once; d_gene: -; v_gene: TRBV2; j_gene: TRBJ1-1; CDR3aa: CASRREGRAEAFF; CDR3nt: TGTGCCAGCAGGAGGGAGGGGAGGGCTGAAGCTTTCTTT
len: 12; abundance: -; d_gene: -; v_gene: TRBV25-1; j_gene: TRBJ2-3; CDR3aa: CASSPGSDTQYF; CDR3nt: TGTGCCAGCAGTCCGGGCTCAGATACGCAGTATTTT
len: 14; abundance: -; d_gene: -; v_gene: TRBV6-5; j_gene: TRBJ1-2; CDR3aa: CASSYSQGRGGYTF; CDR3nt: TGTGCCAGCAGTTACTCTCAGGGTCGGGGTGGCTACACCTTC
len: 15; abundance: -; d_gene: -; v_gene: TRBV19; j_gene: TRBJ1-5; CDR3aa: CASRLDRNSNQPQHF; CDR3nt: TGTGCCAGTAGACTGGACAGAAATAGCAATCAGCCCCAGCATTTT
len: 17; abundance: -; d_gene: -; v_gene: TRBV21-1; j_gene: TRBJ2-1; CDR3aa: CASSKGRLAGSYNEQFF; CDR3nt: TGTGCCAGCAGCAAAGGGAGACTAGCGGGCTCCTACAATGAGCAGTTCTTC
len: 15; abundance: -; d_gene: TRBD1; v_gene: TRBV5-1; j_gene: TRBJ1-1; CDR3aa: CASSLVGQGSTEAFF; CDR3nt: TGCGCCAGCAGCTTGGTTGGACAGGGGAGCACTGAAGCTTTCTTT
len: 16; abundance: -; d_gene: -; v_gene: TRBV19; j_gene: TRBJ2-3; CDR3aa: CASSIVPGTSTDTQYF; CDR3nt: TGTGCCAGTAGTATAGTCCCAGGGACTAGCACAGATACGCAGTATTTT
len: 14; abundance: -; d_gene: -; v_gene: TRBV6-4; j_gene: TRBJ2-1; CDR3aa: CASSDGISYNEQFF; CDR3nt: TGTGCCAGCAGTGACGGGATATCCTACAATGAGCAGTTCTTC
len: 14; abundance: -; d_gene: -; v_gene: TRBV7-9; j_gene: TRBJ2-1; CDR3aa: CASSFGTGWDEQFF; CDR3nt: TGTGCCAGCAGCTTCGGAACAGGTTGGGATGAGCAGTTCTTC
len: 14; abundance: -; d_gene: TRBD1; v_gene: TRBV9; j_gene: TRBJ1-1; CDR3aa: CASSPQGGDTEAFF; CDR3nt: TGTGCCAGCAGCCCCCAGGGGGGGGACACTGAAGCTTTCTTT
len: 16; abundance: -; d_gene: -; v_gene: TRBV7-2; j_gene: TRBJ2-7; CDR3aa: CASSLAVFGGRGEQYF; CDR3nt: TGTGCCAGCAGCTTAGCGGTTTTTGGGGGGCGAGGGGAGCAGTACTTC
len: 16; abundance: -; d_gene: TRBD2; v_gene: TRBV6-2/TRBV6-3; j_gene: TRBJ2-2; CDR3aa: CASSYGTSGNTGELFF; CDR3nt: TGTGCCAGCAGTTACGGGACTAGCGGAAACACCGGGGAGCTGTTTTTT
len: 14; abundance: -; d_gene: -; v_gene: TRBV10-3; j_gene: TRBJ1-5; CDR3aa: CAISEQVSNQPQHF; CDR3nt: TGTGCCATCAGTGAGCAGGTTAGCAATCAGCCCCAGCATTTT
len: 14; abundance: -; d_gene: -; v_gene: TRBV6-6; j_gene: TRBJ2-1; CDR3aa: CASSYREAYNEQFF; CDR3nt: TGTGCCAGCAGTTACAGGGAGGCGTACAATGAGCAGTTCTTC
len: 13; abundance: -; d_gene: -; v_gene: TRBV2; j_gene: TRBJ1-1; CDR3aa: CASSEEQGTEAFF; CDR3nt: TGTGCCAGCAGTGAAGAACAGGGCACTGAAGCTTTCTTT
len: 13; abundance: -; d_gene: -; v_gene: TRBV7-2; j_gene: TRBJ1-2; CDR3aa: CASSLGTDYGYTF; CDR3nt: TGTGCCAGCAGCTTAGGGACAGACTATGGCTACACCTTC
len: 13; abundance: once; d_gene: TRBD1; v_gene: TRBV11-1; j_gene: TRBJ1-1; CDR3aa: CASRGQGNTEAFF; CDR3nt: TGTGCCAGCAGGGGACAGGGAAACACTGAAGCTTTCTTT
len: 15; abundance: -; d_gene: TRBD1; v_gene: TRBV23-1; j_gene: TRBJ2-5; CDR3aa: CASSQPTGVQETQYF; CDR3nt: TGCGCCAGCAGTCAACCCACAGGGGTCCAAGAGACCCAGTACTTC
len: 13; abundance: -; d_gene: -; v_gene: TRBV19; j_gene: TRBJ1-5; CDR3aa: CASSSRVGQPQHF; CDR3nt: TGTGCCAGTAGTAGCAGGGTTGGTCAGCCCCAGCATTTT
len: 17; abundance: -; d_gene: TRBD2; v_gene: TRBV9; j_gene: TRBJ2-1; CDR3aa: CASSVAKRGGIYNEQFF; CDR3nt: TGTGCCAGCAGCGTAGCAAAGCGGGGGGGCATCTACAATGAGCAGTTCTTC
len: 14; abundance: -; d_gene: -; v_gene: TRBV6-4; j_gene: TRBJ1-1; CDR3aa: CASSDSSENTEAFF; CDR3nt: TGTGCCAGCAGTGACTCGAGTGAGAACACTGAAGCTTTCTTT
len: 12; abundance: once; d_gene: -; v_gene: TRBV4-1; j_gene: TRBJ2-1; CDR3aa: CASSFSYNEQFF; CDR3nt: TGCGCCAGCAGCTTTTCTTACAATGAGCAGTTCTTC